Below, 27 T cell receptor beta chains from the same sample are listed, as sequenced in a study of tissue T cells after allogeneic stem cell transplantation. TCRdb keeps only in-frame clones here, not all; method: immunoSEQ multiplex PCR. Of 1,000 to 1,200 clones in the sample, approximately 45% were seen once. The time point was: mouse harvest day 14 after allogeneic transplant. Each mouse received 10^7 T-cell-depleted marrow cells plus 10^6 splenic CD5+ T cells by tail vein. Material for sequencing was spleen. These receptors were taken from a female BALB/c mouse given C57BL/6 T cells with graft-versus-host disease after an allogeneic hematopoietic cell transplant.

A remark on this clone: Gene and germline names: mouse. The read is 1 residue too short to cover the CDR3 end, so that end is filled in from the germline J gene. The V call is TRBV13-1, the J call TRBJ1-4; TRBD1 might be the D (6 bases). Trimming shortened V by 5 bases and J by 3 bases, and 11 bases separated the two germline ends. CDR1 and CDR2 (germline): NSHNY, SYGAGN. CDR3 length equals 14 residues. CDR3 DNA (partial): TGTGCCAGCAGCTCAGGGGAGACCAACGAAAGATTATTT. Amino acid sequence: CASSSGETNERLF. The full CDR3 reads CASSSGETNERLFF.

As regards this clone: The listed genes are named as in mouse. The read gets to within 1 residue of the CDR3 end, and the germline J gene fills in the rest. The chain links TRBV13-3 to TRBJ2-4; 8 nucleotides match TRBD1. V dropped 2 bases and J dropped 5; count of bases not matched to a gene: 1. CDR1 and CDR2 (germline): NNHDY, SYVADS. This CDR3 region has 13 residues. The covered CDR3 bases are TGTGCCAGCAGTGACAGGGGGCTAAACACCTTGTAC. Its translation: CASSDRGLNTLY. The whole CDR3 sequence is CASSDRGLNTLYF.

This clone is labeled as large. The genes and germline here are from mouse. The read falls 1 residue short of the CDR3 end, and the missing part is taken from the germline J gene. The rearrangement links TRBV5 to TRBJ2-7; 8 bases map to TRBD2. Trimming cost V 0 bases and J 7 bases; bases outside gene matches: 5. Per the germline V gene, CDR1 is LGHNA and CDR2 is YNLKQL (reference sequence). CDR3 length equals 14 residues. The CDR3 region is CASSQDGGGWEQYF. The CDR3 bases that were read are TGTGCCAGCAGCCAAGATGGGGGGGGCTGGGAACAGTAC.

About this clone: All gene names here are mouse names. The read ends 1 residue early relative to the CDR3; the germline J gene fills the gap. The chain carries TRBV13-3 and TRBJ2-5; 9 bases agree with TRBD2. This CDR3 has 14 amino acids. Per germline, CDR1 NNHDY and CDR2 SYVADS. Unmatched junction bases numbered 3, after V lost 1 base and J lost 6 bases. CDR3 region: CASSDSWGGDTQYF. Incomplete CDR3 DNA: TGTGCCAGCAGTGATTCCTGGGGGGGGGACACCCAGTAC.

Details on this clone: Gene and germline names: mouse. The CDR3 protein is CASSLEGTGGDTQYF. The sequenced part of the CDR3 DNA is TGTGCAAGCAGCTTAGAGGGGACTGGGGGAGACACCCAGTAC. The chain combines TRBV16 with TRBJ2-5, with 11 bases lining up with TRBD2. With the read ending 1 residue before the CDR3 end, the germline J gene is used to fill in that end. The CDR3 is made up of 15 amino acids. Germline V gene sequence: CDR1 SGHSA, CDR2 FRNQAP. V dropped 0 bases and J dropped 5; count of bases not matched to a gene: 1.

As regards this clone: Gene names follow the mouse nomenclature. The sequence runs out 1 residue before the end of the CDR3; the remainder is reconstructed from the germline J gene. The V and J genes are TRBV12-1 and TRBJ2-4; no firm D call. CDR1 SGHSN and CDR2 HYEKVE come from the germline V gene. The CDR3 is 14 residues long. The ends were cut back, 0 bases at V and 1 base at J, with 7 bases in the middle. The chain's CDR3 is CASSLEWGQNTLYF. The covered CDR3 bases are TGTGCCAGCTCTCTCGAATGGGGTCAAAACACCTTGTAC.

This clone is large by share. Mouse gene names and germline throughout. The read is 1 residue too short to cover the CDR3 end, so that end is filled in from the germline J gene. The chain carries TRBV13-2 and TRBJ2-1; D is perhaps TRBD1 (5 bases). Per the germline V gene, CDR1 is NNHNN and CDR2 is SYGAGS (reference sequence). CDR3 length: 12 residues. V was clipped by 3 bases and J by 7 bases, with 8 bases between them. This CDR3 is CASGAGRAEQFF. Incomplete CDR3 DNA: TGTGCCAGCGGTGCAGGGAGGGCTGAGCAGTTC.

This clone was counted between two and nine times. The gene names here belong to mouse. The read is 1 residue too short to cover the CDR3 end, so that end is filled in from the germline J gene. The chain employs TRBV13-1 and TRBJ2-7; 9 bases map to TRBD2. CDR1 NSHNY and CDR2 SYGAGN come from the germline V gene. The CDR3 extends over 15 amino acids. J lost 0 bases, V lost 2 bases, and 3 bases had no gene match. The CDR3 bases that were read are TGTGCCAGCAGTGAGACTGGGGGAGACTCCTATGAACAGTAC. This encodes CASSETGGDSYEQY. The complete CDR3 protein is CASSETGGDSYEQYF.

Regarding this clone: Gene names denote mouse genes. Read data end 1 residue before the CDR3 end; the end is taken from the germline J gene. The V gene is TRBV16, the J gene TRBJ1-2, with a possible D match to TRBD1 (6 bases). This CDR3 spans 13 amino acids. Germline V CDR1 and CDR2: SGHSA, FRNQAP. Trimming took off 8 bases at V and 1 base at J, with 11 bases between the two ends. The CDR3 here is CASPGHLNSDYTF. The sequenced part of the CDR3 DNA is TGTGCAAGCCCGGGACACCTAAACTCCGACTACACC.

This clone was counted a few times. Gene and germline names: mouse. The read ends 1 residue shy of where the CDR3 ends; the end is completed using the germline J gene. The V and J genes are TRBV31 and TRBJ2-1; the match to TRBD2 covers 11 bases. Germline trimming cut 0 bases from V and 7 bases from J; bases unmatched to any gene: 5. Germline V CDR1 and CDR2: GKSSPN, SITVG. The CDR3 runs to 15 residues. Here the CDR3 reads CAWSLGTGGGAEQFF. The CDR3 bases that were read are TGTGCCTGGAGTCTAGGGACTGGGGGTGGGGCTGAGCAGTTC. The variable domain in full, completed from reference TRBV31 and TRBJ2-1, reads AQTIHQWPVAEIKAVGSPLSLGCTIKGKSSPNLYWYWQATGGTLQQLFYSITVGQVESVVQLNLSASRPKDDQFILSTEKLLLSHSGFYLCAWSLGTGGGAEQFFGPGTRLTVL.

About this clone: Gene names are the mouse ones. The read stops 1 residue short of the end of the CDR3; the missing end is completed from the germline J gene. This chain connects TRBV15 to TRBJ1-2, with 10 nucleotides matching TRBD1. The germline gives CDR1 SGHND, CDR2 FRSKSL. J was trimmed by 3 bases and V by 6 bases; bases with no gene match: 4. CDR3 size: 14 residues. The part of the CDR3 DNA that was read is TGTGCCAGCAGCCCCGGGACAGGGGACTCCGACTACACC. It is translated as CASSPGTGDSDYT. The entire CDR3 sequence reads CASSPGTGDSDYTF. Variable domain in full (rest from reference TRBV15 and TRBJ1-2): DAGVTQTPRHEVAEKGQTIILKCEPVSGHNDLFWYRQTKIQGLELLSYFRSKSLMEDGGAFKDRFKAEMLNSSFSTLKIQPTEPKDSAVYLCASSPGTGDSDYTFGSGTRLLVI.

On this clone: All gene names here are mouse names. The missing CDR3 end, 1 residue past where the read stops, is filled in from the germline J gene. This chain connects TRBV15 to TRBJ1-1; no clear D gene. V lost 2 bases, J lost 1 base, and 5 bases lay in between. CDR1 SGHND and CDR2 FRSKSL come from the germline V gene. This CDR3 is built from 13 residues. This CDR3 reads CASSLNKNTEVFF. The CDR3 bases that were read are TGTGCCAGCAGTTTAAACAAAAACACAGAAGTCTTC.

With regard to this clone: Genes and germline are mouse. The read gets to within 1 residue of the CDR3 end, and the germline J gene fills in the rest. The chain has TRBV13-2 and TRBJ2-4, with 12 bases identical to TRBD2. V was clipped by 3 bases and J by 0 bases; unmatched bases: 2. The CDR3 covers 16 residues. Germline CDR1 NNHNN, CDR2 SYGAGS (reference sequence). The sequenced CDR3 bases are TGTGCCAGCGGTGTGGACTGGGGGGGGAGTCAAAACACCTTGTAC. It codes for CASGVDWGGSQNTLY. The full CDR3 protein reads CASGVDWGGSQNTLYF.

This clone came up once. Here the gene names and germline are mouse. The missing CDR3 end, 1 residue past where the read stops, is filled in from the germline J gene. The rearrangement links TRBV5 to TRBJ2-5, with 7 bases matching TRBD2. The CDR3 loop spans 15 amino acids. J gave up 2 bases and V 0 bases, and 2 bases lay outside the gene matches. The V gene's germline CDR1 is LGHNA and CDR2 YNLKQL (reference sequence). The CDR3 DNA, read in part, is TGTGCCAGCAGCCAAGATTGGGGGGTCCAAGACACCCAGTAC. Residues: CASSQDWGVQDTQY. The complete CDR3 reads CASSQDWGVQDTQYF.

A remark on this clone: The genes and germline here are from mouse. The read terminates 1 residue before the CDR3 end, so the remaining end is supplied by the germline J gene. The chain couples TRBV17 to TRBJ2-3, with no clear D. CDR3 length: 14 amino acids. The V end lost 4 bases, the J end lost 1 base, and 9 bases lay between the germline ends. Germline V gives CDR1 MNHDT, CDR2 YYDKIL. The covered CDR3 bases are TGTGCTAGCAGTACAAGACGAGGTGCAGAAACGCTGTAT. As protein: CASSTRRGAETLY. The whole CDR3 protein is CASSTRRGAETLYF.

A remark on this clone: The gene names here belong to mouse. The CDR3 end lies 1 residue beyond the end of the read and is filled in from the germline J gene. This chain uses TRBV13-2 with TRBJ2-4; 8 nucleotides align to TRBD1. Germline trimming cut 0 bases from V and 1 base from J; bases unmatched to any gene: 4. Per germline, CDR1 NNHNN and CDR2 SYGAGS (reference sequence). CDR3 length equals 16 residues. CDR3 residues: CASGDGQGARQNTLYF. The CDR3 bases that were read are TGTGCCAGCGGTGATGGCCAGGGGGCACGTCAAAACACCTTGTAC.

This clone is labeled as large. Any gene name here is a mouse gene name. The read stops 1 residue short of the end of the CDR3; the missing end is completed from the germline J gene. This chain uses TRBV31 with TRBJ2-7, with 10 bases that match TRBD1. Germline values: CDR1 GKSSPN, CDR2 SITVG. The CDR3 totals 14 residues. The ends lost 0 bases at V and 3 bases at J; junction bases unmatched: 2. CDR3 sequence: CAWSLGTGDYEQYF. CDR3 DNA, as far as it was read: TGTGCCTGGAGTCTAGGGACAGGGGACTATGAACAGTAC. Combining the CDR3 with reference TRBV31 and TRBJ2-7 gives the whole variable domain AQTIHQWPVAEIKAVGSPLSLGCTIKGKSSPNLYWYWQATGGTLQQLFYSITVGQVESVVQLNLSASRPKDDQFILSTEKLLLSHSGFYLCAWSLGTGDYEQYFGPGTRLTVL.

Only a few counts were recorded for this clone. Gene names follow the mouse nomenclature. With the read ending 1 residue before the CDR3 end, the germline J gene is used to fill in that end. The chain employs TRBV15 and TRBJ1-1; 7 nucleotides line up with TRBD1. After removal of 3 bases from V and 3 bases from J, the junction contained 4 bases not matched to a gene. CDR1 and CDR2 (germline): SGHND, FRSKSL. The CDR3 contains 14 residues. The CDR3 bases that were read are TGTGCCAGCAGTTTGGAGGGGGCTGACACAGAAGTCTTC. This codes for CASSLEGADTEVF. The CDR3 as a whole reads CASSLEGADTEVFF.

Worth noting for this clone: Gene names are the mouse ones. Read data end 1 residue before the CDR3 end; the end is taken from the germline J gene. This sequence joins TRBV15 and TRBJ2-2, with 8 bases matching TRBD1. The CDR3 length is 14 residues. From germline, CDR1 is SGHND and CDR2 FRSKSL. V shed 5 bases and J 4 bases; nucleotides not matched to a gene: 3. The CDR3 DNA, read in part, is TGTGCCAGCAGTCAGGGGGCTGGCACCGGGCAGCTCTAC. This encodes CASSQGAGTGQLY. Given in full, the CDR3 is CASSQGAGTGQLYF.

Details on this clone: Mouse gene names and germline throughout. From the germline J gene comes the end of the CDR3, since the read stops 1 residue before it. V usage is TRBV3 and J usage is TRBJ2-1; D is undetermined. V dropped 5 bases and J dropped 4 bases, with 3 bases sitting between them. The CDR3 covers 11 residues. Germline CDR1 reads SNHLY; CDR2 reads FYNGKV (reference sequence). CDR3 DNA (partial): TGTGCCAGCAGCCCTTATGCTGAGCAGTTC. It translates to CASSPYAEQF. The complete CDR3 protein is CASSPYAEQFF.

This clone appeared a single time. Genes and germline are mouse. The read finishes 1 residue shy of the CDR3 end, and the germline J gene is used to complete it. This chain links TRBV29 with TRBJ2-5, with 7 bases lining up with TRBD1. J gave up 3 bases and V 2 bases, and 2 bases lay outside the gene matches. Germline V gene data show CDR1 as MSHET and CDR2 as SYDVDS. This CDR3 is built from 14 residues. CDR3: CASSLPGQQDTQYF. The sequenced CDR3 bases are TGTGCTAGCAGTTTACCGGGACAGCAAGACACCCAGTAC.

This clone was picked up a small number of times. Gene names and germline match the mouse. The CDR3 is cut off 1 residue early in the read; its end comes from the germline J gene. V usage is TRBV15 and J usage is TRBJ2-1; perhaps TRBD2 as D (6 bases). The CDR3 is 14 residues long. CDR1 SGHND and CDR2 FRSKSL come from the germline V gene. V lost 0 bases and J 3 bases, leaving 6 bases between the germline ends. The chain's CDR3 is CASSLAGGYAEQFF. CDR3 bases read: TGTGCCAGCAGTTTAGCTGGGGGCTATGCTGAGCAGTTC.

A note on this clone: Gene names follow the mouse nomenclature. The CDR3 end falls 1 residue outside the read, so it is completed with the germline J gene. This sequence joins TRBV5 and TRBJ2-5; 8 bases align to TRBD2. Germline CDR1 reads LGHNA; CDR2 reads YNLKQL (reference sequence). The J segment lost 5 bases and the V segment lost 1 base, leaving 8 bases of the junction unmatched. This CDR3 is 16 amino acids long. The DNA read from the CDR3 is TGTGCCAGCAGCCAAGTACTGGGGGTAAAGGGAGACACCCAGTAC. It specifies CASSQVLGVKGDTQY. The entire CDR3 is CASSQVLGVKGDTQYF.

Comments on this clone: Genes and germline come from the mouse. The sequence runs out 1 residue before the end of the CDR3; the remainder is reconstructed from the germline J gene. The V and J genes are TRBV20 and TRBJ2-1; D is unresolved. The length of the CDR3 is 13 residues. CDR1 is GFQATS, CDR2 STVNSAI, per germline. V lost 1 base and J 3 bases, leaving 7 bases between the germline ends. Partial CDR3 DNA: TGTGGTGCTAGGGTCGGGGTCTATGCTGAGCAGTTC. Encoded protein: CGARVGVYAEQF. The whole CDR3 sequence is CGARVGVYAEQFF.

This clone was detected a few times. Gene names and germline match the mouse. The read stops 1 residue short of the end of the CDR3; the missing end is completed from the germline J gene. The J gene is TRBJ2-1, the V gene TRBV19, with D hard to call. V gave up 2 bases and J gave up 1 base, with 10 bases separating them. The CDR3 is 15 amino acids. The V gene's germline CDR1 is FNHDT and CDR2 SITEND (reference sequence). The CDR3 loop reads CASSIRNKNYAEQFF. The CDR3 bases that were read are TGTGCCAGCAGTATTAGGAACAAGAACTATGCTGAGCAGTTC.

In this sample, this clone turned up a few times. Gene names and germline refer to mouse. The CDR3 extends 1 residue past the end of the read, so its final part is completed from the germline J gene. The V call is TRBV17, the J call TRBJ2-2; D gene unclear. CDR3 size: 12 residues. CDR1 is MNHDT and CDR2 is YYDKIL in the germline V gene. V was trimmed by 1 base and J by 4 bases, leaving 1 base between them. CDR3 bases read: TGTGCTAGCAGTAGAGGCACCGGGCAGCTCTAC. Encoded protein: CASSRGTGQLY. The complete CDR3 sequence is CASSRGTGQLYF.

Notes on this clone: Genes and germline come from the mouse. Coverage ceases 1 residue before the CDR3 finishes, and the germline J gene fills in the end. The chain has TRBV4 and TRBJ2-7; TRBD2 aligns across 8 bases. The ends lost 6 bases at V and 3 bases at J; junction bases unmatched: 7. The CDR3 is 14 residues long. Germline V gene lookup returns CDR1 LGHDT and CDR2 YNNKQL (reference sequence). CDR3 DNA (partial): TGTGCCAGCAGTCCACGCGACTGGGGCTATGAACAGTAC. Residues: CASSPRDWGYEQY. The full CDR3 is CASSPRDWGYEQYF.